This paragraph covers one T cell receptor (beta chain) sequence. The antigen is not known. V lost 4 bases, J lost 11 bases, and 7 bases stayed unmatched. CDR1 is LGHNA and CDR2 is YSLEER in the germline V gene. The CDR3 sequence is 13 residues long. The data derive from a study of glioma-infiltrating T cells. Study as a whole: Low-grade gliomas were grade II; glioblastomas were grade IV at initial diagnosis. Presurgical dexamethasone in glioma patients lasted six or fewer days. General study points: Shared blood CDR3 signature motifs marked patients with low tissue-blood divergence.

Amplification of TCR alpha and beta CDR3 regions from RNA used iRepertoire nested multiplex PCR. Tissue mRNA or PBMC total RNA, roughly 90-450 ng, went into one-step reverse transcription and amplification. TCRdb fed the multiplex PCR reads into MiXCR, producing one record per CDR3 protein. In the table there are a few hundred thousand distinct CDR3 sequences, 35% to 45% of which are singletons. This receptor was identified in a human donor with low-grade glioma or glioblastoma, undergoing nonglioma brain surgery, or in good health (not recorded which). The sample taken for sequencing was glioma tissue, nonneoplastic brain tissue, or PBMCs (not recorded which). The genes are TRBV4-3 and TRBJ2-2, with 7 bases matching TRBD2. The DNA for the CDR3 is TGCGCCAGCAGCCGAATAGCGGGCGGCGAGCTGTTTTTT. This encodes CASSRIAGGELFF.